These 2 T cell receptor beta chains originate from one sample sequenced in a study of cytomegalovirus exposure and HLA in healthy donors. The repertoire was sequenced with immunoSEQ multiplex PCR; TCRdb's copy has only in-frame clones and lacks some. The repertoire holds around 300,000 clones, with roughly 87% as singletons. Sequences were obtained from PBMCs. The receptor set was obtained from a woman between 25 and 40 years old in good health and CMV-seropositive.

The J gene is TRBJ2-1, the V gene TRBV28; D tentatively fits TRBD1 or TRBD2 (5 bases each). The CDR3 sequence is 14 residues long. Trimming stripped 8 bases from V and 6 bases from J, with 17 bases between. Germline CDR1 is MDHEN and CDR2 is SYDVKM. Written as DNA, the CDR3 is TGTGCCAGCTATGGGGCTGAAGGGACCAATGAGCAGTTCTTC. Translated: CASYGAEGTNEQFF.

The chain carries TRBV27 and TRBJ2-6; D might be TRBD2 (7 bases). The V gene's germline CDR1 is MNHEY and CDR2 SMNVEV (reference sequence). The CDR3 totals 17 residues. V gave up 2 bases and J gave up 0 bases, with 11 bases separating them. The DNA of the CDR3 is TGTGCCAGCAGTTTACGGGGGGCTCCCTCTGGGGCCAACGTCCTGACTTTC. Translation: CASSLRGAPSGANVLTF.